The next 26 T cell receptor beta chains were all read from a single sample in a study of CD8+CD57+ T cells in acquired aplastic anemia. It was genomic DNA that served as the template for profiling TCR beta VDJ and CDR3. TCRdb re-derived calls from the reads in MiXCR, one entry per CDR3 protein. The repertoire holds 150,000 or so distinct CDR3 sequences, less than 50% seen once, with roughly 3.5% in the top ten. Whoever was chosen for sequencing had shown CD8+CD57+ cell expansion by flow cytometry. The sample consisted of sorted CD4+, CD8+, or CD8+CD57+ T cells (not recorded which) from PBMCs. The receptors stem from a human donor with aplastic anemia.

A single count supports this clonotype. The rearrangement links TRBV19 to TRBJ1-2; 8 nucleotides match TRBD1. V trimming: 5 bases; J trimming: 3 bases; junction bases outside the gene matches: 5. In germline, CDR1 is LNHDA, CDR2 SQIVND (reference sequence). The CDR3 spans 14 residues. In DNA, the CDR3 is TGTGCCAGTAGTCCCGACAGGGGCTACTATGGCTACACCTTC. Translation gives CASSPDRGYYGYTF.

This clonotype has at least ten counts. The chain couples TRBV19 to TRBJ1-5; a possible D gene is TRBD1 (5 bases). V gave up 6 bases and J gave up 8 bases, with 17 bases separating them. This CDR3 spans 14 amino acids. Germline CDR1 LNHDA, CDR2 SQIVND (reference sequence). The CDR3 loop reads CASSLRDRVKPQHF. The CDR3 bases are TGTGCCAGTAGCTTAAGGGACCGCGTGAAGCCCCAGCATTTT. Complete variable domain (other parts from reference TRBV19 and TRBJ1-5): DGGITQSPKYLFRKEGQNVTLSCEQNLNHDAMYWYRQDPGQGLRLIYYSQIVNDFQKGDIAEGYSVSREKKESFPLTVTSAQKNPTAFYLCASSLRDRVKPQHFGDGTRLSIL.

This clonotype was seen a handful of times. The CDR3 region has the DNA TGTGCCACCAGTGACAGGGGGTACGAGCAGTACGTC. The encoded protein is CATSDRGYEQYV. V usage is TRBV24-1 and J usage is TRBJ2-7; 7 bases are shared with TRBD1. The V and J ends lost 4 bases and 4 bases, in that order; junction bases with no gene match: 0. The CDR3 extends over 12 amino acids. Germline V gene data show CDR1 as KGHDR and CDR2 as SFDVKD.

To note about this clonotype: This could be a read error, since a much larger clone is one nucleotide away. The rearrangement uses TRBV14 and TRBJ1-2, with D tentatively TRBD1 (5 bases). The CDR3 runs to 16 residues. Germline V gene lookup returns CDR1 SGHDN and CDR2 FVKESK. CDR3 DNA sequence: TGTGCCAGCAGCCAAGAGGGCAGGGCCTATAACTATGGCTGCACCTTC. This gives the protein CASSQEGRAYNYGCTF.

This clonotype was counted ten times or more. V usage is TRBV5-5 and J usage is TRBJ1-5; D gene unclear. Trimming took off 4 bases at V and 4 bases at J, with 15 bases between the two ends. CDR3 length: 15 amino acids. CDR1 and CDR2 (germline): SGHKS, YYEKEE (reference sequence). CDR3: CASSPIPGRNQPQHF. The CDR3, as DNA: TGTGCCAGCAGCCCGATCCCGGGCAGGAATCAGCCCCAGCATTTT.

This clonotype was counted many times. This chain uses TRBV11-2 with TRBJ2-3, with TRBD2 matching over 10 bases. Germline values: CDR1 SGHAT, CDR2 FQNNGV. This CDR3 is 16 amino acids long. V trimming: 2 bases; J trimming: 8 bases; junction bases outside the gene matches: 10. CDR3 amino acids: CASSLMGTSAGGTQYF. CDR3 DNA sequence: TGTGCCAGCAGCTTAATGGGGACTAGCGCCGGGGGTACGCAGTATTTT.

This clonotype was detected many times. The chain employs TRBV20-1 and TRBJ2-1; 14 nucleotides match TRBD2. The CDR3 is 15 residues long. Trimming removed 5 bases from V and 8 bases from J; junction bases left unmatched: 8. CDR1 and CDR2 from the germline V gene are DFQATT and SNEGSKA (reference sequence). In DNA form, the CDR3 reads TGCAGTGCTTCCGGGACTAGCGGGAGTGTAGATGAGCAGTTCTTC. It translates to CSASGTSGSVDEQFF.

This clonotype was counted at least ten times. The CDR3 here is CASSNGGYEQYV. The CDR3 DNA is TGTGCCAGCAGCAACGGGGGATACGAGCAGTACGTC. The genes are TRBV5-6 and TRBJ2-7, with D possibly TRBD2 on 6 matching bases. The germline gives CDR1 SGHDT, CDR2 YYEEEE. Trimming cost V 4 bases and J 4 bases, with 9 bases left between them. This CDR3 is built from 12 residues.

This clonotype was picked up many times. The chain is built from TRBV5-8 and TRBJ2-3, with TRBD2 identical over 7 bases. With V trimmed by 3 bases and J by 6 bases, 7 bases remained unmatched. The germline gives CDR1 SGHTS, CDR2 YDEGEE. The CDR3 totals 14 residues. CDR3 loop: CASSSASGADTQYF. In DNA, the CDR3 is TGTGCCAGCAGCTCGGCTAGCGGTGCGGATACGCAGTATTTT.

The chain employs TRBV10-3 and TRBJ2-1; possible D gene TRBD2, 5 bases. CDR3 size: 13 residues. Germline CDR1 is ENHRY and CDR2 is SYGVKD. Between the trimmed V and J ends, which lost 10 bases and 6 bases, there was a span of 16 bases. The CDR3 loop is CATYTRAGNEQFF. The CDR3 DNA follows: TGTGCCACCTACACTCGGGCGGGCAATGAGCAGTTCTTC.

This clonotype appeared many times. The chain carries TRBV12-3 or TRBV12-4 and TRBJ2-3, with D perhaps given as TRBD1 or TRBD2 (6 bases each). The V gene lost 5 bases and the J gene lost 1 base, with 10 bases spanning the gap. This CDR3 comprises 14 residues. CDR3 bases: TGTGCCAGCAGTGTGGGGGGCCGCACAGATACGCAGTATTTT. Amino acids: CASSVGGRTDTQYF.

This clonotype has at least ten counts. This chain connects TRBV19 to TRBJ2-7, with D tentatively TRBD1 or TRBD2 (5 bases each). The V end lost 4 bases, the J end lost 0 bases, and 16 bases lay between the germline ends. Germline V gene lookup returns CDR1 LNHDA and CDR2 SQIVND (reference sequence). The CDR3 extends over 16 amino acids. Here the CDR3 reads CASSNRLGRGSYEQYF. The CDR3 nucleotides read TGTGCCAGTAGTAATCGATTGGGACGGGGCTCCTACGAGCAGTACTTC. Supplemented by reference TRBV19 and TRBJ2-7, the full variable domain reads DGGITQSPKYLFRKEGQNVTLSCEQNLNHDAMYWYRQDPGQGLRLIYYSQIVNDFQKGDIAEGYSVSREKKESFPLTVTSAQKNPTAFYLCASSNRLGRGSYEQYFGPGTRLTVT.

The table lists this clonotype with many counts. CDR3 bases: TGCAGTGCTAGAGACCGGGGCTTCCCCTACGAGCAGTACTTC. This translates into CSARDRGFPYEQYF. J is TRBJ2-7 and V is TRBV20-1; D is perhaps TRBD1 or TRBD2 (5 bases each). The V gene lost 0 bases and the J gene lost 2 bases, with 11 bases spanning the gap. This CDR3 has 14 residues. The germline gives CDR1 DFQATT, CDR2 SNEGSKA (reference sequence).

Notes on this clonotype: One end of the junction varies from germline; a read error may be responsible. The rearrangement joins TRBV10-3 to TRBJ1-4; D remains ambiguous. The germline V gene encodes CDR1 ENHRY and CDR2 SYGVKD. The CDR3 covers 17 residues. CDR3 protein: CASSPQVWAATNEKLFF. DNA of the CDR3: TGTGCCAGCAGTCCCCAAGTGTGGGCAGCAACTAATGAAAAACTGTTTTTT.

This clonotype came up many times. The V and J genes are TRBV12-3 or TRBV12-4 and TRBJ2-7; tentative D call: TRBD2 (6 bases). This CDR3 region has 15 residues. The V end lost 0 bases, the J end lost 8 bases, and 17 bases lay between the germline ends. The CDR3 spells CASSLAALPRDQQYF. The CDR3 DNA is TGTGCCAGCAGTTTAGCGGCCTTGCCGCGGGACCAGCAGTACTTC.

This sequence joins TRBV12-3 or TRBV12-4 and TRBJ1-2, with 7 nucleotides matching TRBD1. The CDR3 extends over 15 amino acids. V lost 2 bases to trimming and J lost 4 bases; unmatched junction nucleotides: 7. CDR3 in amino acids: CASSLRRDSVYGYTF. CDR3 nucleotides: TGTGCCAGCAGTTTACGCCGGGACAGCGTCTATGGCTACACCTTC.

The chain combines TRBV29-1 with TRBJ2-1; TRBD2 agrees at 8 bases. J gave up 3 bases and V 0 bases, and 7 bases lay outside the gene matches. Germline lookup yields CDR1 SQVTM and CDR2 ANQGSEA. The CDR3 sequence is 16 residues long. The CDR3 protein is CSVEEAGGRNYNEQFF. CDR3 coding DNA: TGCAGCGTTGAAGAGGCGGGGGGCCGAAACTACAATGAGCAGTTCTTC.

This chain links TRBV27 with TRBJ1-2, with a tentative D call TRBD1 (6 bases). CDR1 is MNHEY, CDR2 SMNVEV, per germline (reference sequence). Trimming cost V 6 bases and J 8 bases, with 22 bases left between them. The CDR3 has 15 residues. The CDR3 coding sequence is TGTGCCAGCAGACAAACAGGGATGGGGTCGGGAGGCTACACCTTC. Translating it yields CASRQTGMGSGGYTF.

The chain couples TRBV15 to TRBJ1-1; 8 nucleotides line up with TRBD1. The CDR3 contains 16 residues. Germline CDR1 and CDR2: LNHNV and YYDKDF (reference sequence). V shed 1 base and J 1 base; nucleotides not matched to a gene: 5. The CDR3 protein is CATSRAYGQGNTEAFF. The CDR3 DNA follows: TGTGCCACCAGCAGAGCTTACGGACAGGGGAACACTGAAGCTTTCTTT.

On this clonotype itself: Since a much larger clone is just one base distant, this may be a read error. Here the CDR3 DNA reads TGTCCCAGCAGTCTTTATGCGCCGCGTAAGGGGAGCTCCTACGAGCAGTACTTC. Its translation is CPSSLYAPRKGSSYEQYF. The rearrangement uses TRBV6-1 and TRBJ2-7; tentatively, D is TRBD1 or TRBD2 (5 bases each). The CDR3 spans 18 residues. CDR1 is MNHNS, CDR2 SASEGT, per germline.

Turning to this clonotype: Its ends do not fully match the called genes, so a read error is possible. The chain carries TRBV29-1 and TRBJ2-5, with D possibly matching TRBD2 (5 bases). This CDR3 is built from 14 residues. Germline V CDR1 and CDR2: SQVTM, ANQGSEA. DNA of the CDR3: TGCAGCGTTGAAGTATCCAGGACTTCGGAGACCGAGTACTTC. Its translation: CSVEVSRTSETEYF.

J is TRBJ1-1 and V is TRBV6-1; a weak D match, TRBD1 (6 bases). The V end lost 7 bases, the J end lost 0 bases, and 15 bases lay between the germline ends. This CDR3 is built from 15 residues. Germline lookup yields CDR1 MNHNS and CDR2 SASEGT. CDR3 nucleotide sequence: TGTGCCAGCAAGGTGAAGACAGGAATGAACACTGAAGCTTTCTTT. Protein sequence: CASKVKTGMNTEAFF.

This clonotype occurred many times. V is TRBV4-2 and J is TRBJ2-1, with D hard to call. The CDR3 has 14 amino acids. Germline V gene lookup returns CDR1 LGHNA and CDR2 YNFKEQ. V was clipped by 0 bases and J by 6 bases, with 9 bases between them. The CDR3 nucleotides are TGTGCCAGCAGCCAAGATTCCCAGACCAATGAGCAGTTCTTC. It codes for CASSQDSQTNEQFF.

This clonotype was counted a single time. The germline gene is not matched at one end of the junction; a read error may be the cause. The rearrangement uses TRBV11-2 and TRBJ2-3, with 11 bases fitting TRBD2. The CDR3 is made up of 16 amino acids. CDR1 is SGHAT, CDR2 FQNNGV, per germline. CDR3 protein: CTSSVIAGGGPGTQYF. As DNA, the CDR3 is TGTACCAGCAGCGTGATAGCGGGAGGGGGGCCAGGTACGCAGTATTTT. The full variable domain, in which reference TRBV11-2 and TRBJ2-3 provide the parts outside the CDR3, is EAGVAQSPRYKIIEKRQSVAFWCNPISGHATLYWYQQILGQGPKLLIQFQNNGVVDDSQLPKDRFSAERLKGVDSTLKIQPAKLEDSAVYLCTSSVIAGGGPGTQYFGPGTRLTVL.

This clonotype was detected ten times or more. The chain couples TRBV6-2 or TRBV6-3 to TRBJ1-1; 9 nucleotides line up with TRBD1. CDR1 is MNHEY and CDR2 is SVGEGT in the germline V gene. This CDR3 contains 17 residues. J was trimmed by 5 bases and V by 0 bases; bases with no gene match: 10. Here the CDR3 DNA reads TGTGCCAGCAGTTACTCGAGTAAAGGGACAGGGTGGACTGAAGCTTTCTTT. It yields the protein CASSYSSKGTGWTEAFF.

CDR3 loop: CASSQARGGGYTF. CDR3 coding DNA: TGTGCCAGCAGTCAGGCCAGGGGGGGAGGCTACACCTTC. The chain links TRBV6-1 to TRBJ1-2; 7 bases match TRBD1. The CDR3 covers 13 residues. Germline CDR1 is MNHNS and CDR2 is SASEGT. The V segment lost 5 bases and the J segment 8 bases; nucleotides outside the gene matches: 8.